The source of this T cell receptor (beta chain) is a study of blood T cell repertoires in COVID-19. At the level of the study: COVID-19 samples from acute and convalescent phases originated in the United States, Italy and Spain. T cells, B-cell-depleted T cells, or PBMCs provided the cDNA or gDNA that served as material.

CDR1 MNHEY and CDR2 SVGAGI come from the germline V gene. J was trimmed by 2 bases and V by 6 bases; bases with no gene match: 7. This CDR3 has 15 residues. Authors' processing steps: Reference gene primer amplification yielded estimated nucleated cell counts. Some clones are missing from TCRdb's copy, which holds only in-frame ones; the method was immunoSEQ multiplex PCR. Clonal size and the V and J genes are those of that table, whereas D and trimming came from the DNA. The repertoire holds 25,000 to 35,000 clones, with about 91% as singletons. This TCR was recovered from a human donor in a cohort sampled during active COVID-19. The chain carries TRBV6-5 and TRBJ2-7; TRBD1 aligns across 10 bases. The sequencing input was peripheral blood. CDR3 DNA: TGTGCCAGCAGCCTCGGGACAGGGGAAGCCTACGAGCAGTACGTC. Translation gives CASSLGTGEAYEQYV.